This TCR beta chain was observed in a study of shared clonotypes between healthy human individuals. Germline lookup yields CDR1 LNHDA and CDR2 SQIVND (reference sequence). This CDR3 is built from 16 residues. Trimming took 8 bases from V and 0 from J, leaving 17 bases between them. Findings and caveats of the study: Blood was the only sampled material, and tissue repertoires likely differ. For sorted subsets, rarefaction showed incomplete sequencing despite large depth. Memory subsets generally showed smaller estimated richness than naive subsets did.

Each sorted subset replicate got 200 ng genomic DNA, tens of thousands of genomes. Using immunoSEQ multiplex PCR, the repertoire was profiled, and TCRdb retains in-frame clones only, with some absent. The sample includes some 1,400,000 clones, roughly 96% seen only once; the top ten take 0.95% to 1.5%. As concerns this clone: No antigen is known for it.

The sequence derives from a man aged 25 to 40 in good health. The specimen was naive CD4+ T cells sorted from blood. Regarding subset: CD45RA+ positively selected. The chain couples TRBV19 to TRBJ2-1; TRBD2 might be the D (6 bases). CDR3 nucleotide sequence: TGTGCCAGTCGGTACTCTAGCGCGATCTCCTACAATGAGCAGTTCTTC. Translating it yields CASRYSSAISYNEQFF.